These 6 T cell receptor beta chains came from one sample sequenced in a study of T cell responses to AZD1222 COVID-19 vaccine. Using immunoSEQ multiplex PCR, the repertoire was profiled, and TCRdb retains in-frame clones only, with some absent. This table has about 150,000 clones, less than 90% appearing once. Sequenced here: peripheral blood, sampled on day 0 of AZD1222 vaccination. The receptors were gathered from an adult in good health.

The count of this clone is one. The V call is TRBV5-1, the J call TRBJ1-1; 8 bases are shared with TRBD1. This CDR3 contains 14 residues. V trimming: 4 bases; J trimming: 1 base; junction bases outside the gene matches: 3. Looked up from germline, CDR1 is SGHRS and CDR2 is YFSETQ. The CDR3 reads CASSNRGSNTEAFF. Written as DNA, the CDR3 is TGCGCCAGCAGCAACAGGGGGTCGAACACTGAAGCTTTCTTT. Full variable domain (rest looked up from reference TRBV5-1 and TRBJ1-1): KAGVTQTPRYLIKTRGQQVTLSCSPISGHRSVSWYQQTPGQGLQFLFEYFSETQRNKGNFPGRFSGRQFSNSRSEMNVSTLELGDSALYLCASSNRGSNTEAFFGQGTRLTVV.

V is TRBV7-9 and J is TRBJ2-2; weak D call: TRBD2 (5 bases). Trimming removed 1 base from V and 4 bases from J, with 7 bases in between. CDR1 and CDR2 from the germline V gene are SEHNR and FQNEAQ (reference sequence). The CDR3 consists of 14 residues. The CDR3 reads CASSLGTSTGELFF. The CDR3 DNA sequence: TGTGCCAGCAGCTTAGGGACTTCCACCGGGGAGCTGTTTTTT.

The rearrangement joins TRBV3-1 (or the pseudogene TRBV3-2) to TRBJ2-3; the D call may be TRBD1 or TRBD2 (5 bases each). V lost 4 bases and J lost 0, with 14 bases in between. Germline CDR1 and CDR2: LGHDT and YNNKEL (reference sequence). The CDR3 contains 16 residues. CDR3 sequence (DNA): TGTGCCAGCAGCCTATCGGGACGACCTAGCACAGATACGCAGTATTTT. Protein sequence: CASSLSGRPSTDTQYF.

This chain uses TRBV10-3 with TRBJ1-5; D remains ambiguous. V was cut by 3 bases and J by 7 bases, with 13 bases left in between. The germline V gene encodes CDR1 ENHRY and CDR2 SYGVKD. The CDR3 sequence is 14 residues long. CDR3 sequence (DNA): TGTGCCATCAGTGAAGGAGGCCCCGGACAGCCCCAGCATTTT. This encodes CAISEGGPGQPQHF.

This clone appeared once. The chain combines TRBV7-2 with TRBJ1-2, with unresolved D. The germline V gene has CDR1 SGHTA and CDR2 FQGNSA. The CDR3 contains 15 residues. V was cut by 3 bases and J by 1 base, with 12 bases left in between. For the CDR3, the DNA is TGTGCCAGCAGCTTGGAGGGCTCGGTTAACTATGGCTACACCTTC. Encoded protein: CASSLEGSVNYGYTF.

The chain combines TRBV6-1 with TRBJ1-2; D is possibly TRBD1 (5 bases). V gave up 1 base and J gave up 5 bases, with 11 bases separating them. The CDR3 is 14 residues long. CDR1 and CDR2 (germline): MNHNS, SASEGT. CDR3 region: CASSEVGREYGYTF. In nucleotides, the CDR3 is TGTGCCAGCAGTGAAGTTGGCAGGGAATATGGCTACACCTTC.